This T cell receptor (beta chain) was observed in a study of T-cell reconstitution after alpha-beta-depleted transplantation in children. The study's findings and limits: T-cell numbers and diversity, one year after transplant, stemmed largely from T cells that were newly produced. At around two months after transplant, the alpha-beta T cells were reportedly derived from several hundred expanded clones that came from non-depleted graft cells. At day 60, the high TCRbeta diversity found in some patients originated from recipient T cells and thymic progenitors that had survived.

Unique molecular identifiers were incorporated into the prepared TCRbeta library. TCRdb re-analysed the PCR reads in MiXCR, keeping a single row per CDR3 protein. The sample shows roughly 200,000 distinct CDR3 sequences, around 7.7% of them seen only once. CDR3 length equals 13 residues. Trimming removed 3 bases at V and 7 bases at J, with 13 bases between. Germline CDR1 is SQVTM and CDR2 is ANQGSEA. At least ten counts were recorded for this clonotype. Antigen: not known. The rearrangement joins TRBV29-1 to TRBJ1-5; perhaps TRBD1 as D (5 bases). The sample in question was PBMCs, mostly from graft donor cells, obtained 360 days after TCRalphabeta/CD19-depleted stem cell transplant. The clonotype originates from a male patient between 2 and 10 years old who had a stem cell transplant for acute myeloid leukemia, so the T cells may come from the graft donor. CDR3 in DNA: TGCAGCGTTGATTCGGGGGGAGGACAGCCCCAGCATTTT. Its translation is CSVDSGGGQPQHF.